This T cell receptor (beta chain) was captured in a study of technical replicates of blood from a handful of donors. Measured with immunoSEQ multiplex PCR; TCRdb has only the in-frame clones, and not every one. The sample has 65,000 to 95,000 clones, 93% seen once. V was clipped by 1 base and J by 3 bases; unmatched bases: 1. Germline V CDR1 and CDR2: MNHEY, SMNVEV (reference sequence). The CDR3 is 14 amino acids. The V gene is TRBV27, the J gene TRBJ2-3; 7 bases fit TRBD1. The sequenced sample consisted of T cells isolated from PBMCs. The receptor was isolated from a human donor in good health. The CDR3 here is CASSLLTGTDTQYF. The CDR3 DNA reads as TGTGCCAGCAGTTTATTGACAGGGACAGATACGCAGTATTTT.